This T cell receptor (beta chain) came from a study of cytomegalovirus exposure and HLA in healthy donors. Concerning this clone: What it binds is not known.

Study-wide findings and caveats: Cytomegalovirus association was assigned to 170 or so TCR beta chains. Owing to their indistinguishability, certain V segments, notably TRBV6-2 and TRBV6-3, were excluded. It was assumed in the presence/absence analyses that sequencing depth was roughly uniform across donors.

The CDR3 contains 14 residues. J was trimmed by 7 bases and V by 1 base; bases with no gene match: 1. Germline CDR1 is LGHNT and CDR2 is FRNRAP. 13 Jbeta primers and 60 Vbeta primers were used for the PCR. Original handling: A later analysis tallied approximately 80 million unique TCR beta chains, some 10 million of them shared. Repertoires were generated with immunoSEQ multiplex PCR, while TCRdb's copy carries only in-frame clones and drops some. D and trimming come from the DNA, and the V and J calls and clone size come from that table. The data show under 150,000 clones, with 75% to 85% seen just once and around 2.5% held by the top ten.

This clonotype was obtained from a man aged 25 to 40 in good health and CMV-seronegative. Sequenced: PBMCs. The chain combines TRBV12-5 with TRBJ2-1; 10 positions agree with TRBD2. The CDR3: CASGLEREGNEQFF. Here the CDR3 DNA reads TGTGCTAGTGGTTTGGAGCGGGAGGGAAATGAGCAGTTCTTC.